The next 15 T cell receptor beta chains were all read from a single sample in a study of cytomegalovirus exposure and HLA in healthy donors. A multiplex PCR was run with 60 Vbeta primers and 13 Jbeta primers. Profiling relied on immunoSEQ multiplex PCR, and the TCRdb table lists in-frame clones only, not all of them. Of about 120,000 clones listed, 65% to 85% are singletons. The sequencing input was PBMCs. Receptors originate from a woman aged 40-49 years in good health and CMV-seropositive.

V is TRBV5-6 and J is TRBJ1-2; D is unclear. V gave up 3 bases and J gave up 4 bases, with 16 bases separating them. Germline lookup yields CDR1 SGHDT and CDR2 YYEEEE. There are 15 residues in the CDR3. DNA of the CDR3: TGTGCCAGCAGCTCCCCGTGGTCTTGGAGCTATGGCTACACCTTC. Encoded protein: CASSSPWSWSYGYTF.

V is TRBV30 and J is TRBJ2-5; a weak D match, TRBD2 (6 bases). Judging by the DNA end, TRBJ2-7 fits better; the J call may be wrong. Looked up from germline, CDR1 is GTSNPN and CDR2 is SVGIG (reference sequence). The CDR3 loop spans 13 amino acids. The CDR3 reads CAWSSGQTYEQYF. CDR3 DNA sequence: TGTGCCTGGAGCAGCGGGCAAACCTACGAGCAGTACTTC.

This rearrangement joins TRBV6-6 to TRBJ2-3; weak D call: TRBD2 (7 bases). Germline lookup yields CDR1 MNHNY and CDR2 SVGAGI (reference sequence). Trimming stripped 2 bases from V and 2 bases from J, with 11 bases between. The CDR3 is made up of 15 amino acids. CDR3 protein: CASSYVGGLTDTQYF. The CDR3 DNA is TGTGCCAGCAGTTACGTGGGGGGGCTCACAGATACGCAGTATTTT.

The rearrangement links TRBV5-3 to TRBJ2-7, with 7 bases lining up with TRBD2. TRBV5-3 is an open reading frame, and its role is uncertain. The CDR3 runs to 12 residues. J was trimmed by 7 bases and V by 7 bases; bases with no gene match: 8. CDR3 sequence reads: CARDEGGREQYF. CDR3 nucleotide sequence: TGTGCCAGAGATGAGGGAGGGCGGGAGCAGTACTTC.

The rearrangement links TRBV25-1 to TRBJ1-6; TRBD1 aligns across 9 bases. The germline V gene encodes CDR1 MGHDK and CDR2 SYGVNS. The CDR3 has 16 amino acids. V lost 3 bases, J lost 5 bases, and 5 bases stayed unmatched. The CDR3 bases are TGTGCCAGCAGTGATCTCCGGGACAGGGATAATTCACCCCTCCACTTT. Translated, it gives CASSDLRDRDNSPLHF.

Details on this clone: The same CDR3 is also encoded by other DNA sequences in this sample. V usage is TRBV6-5 and J usage is TRBJ1-1, with D tentatively TRBD1 (5 bases). Germline CDR1 reads MNHEY; CDR2 reads SVGAGI. V lost 0 bases to trimming and J lost 1 base, with 6 bases between them. This CDR3 has 14 residues. CDR3 sequence: CASSYSGRNTEAFF. CDR3 nucleotides: TGTGCCAGCAGTTACTCGGGGCGGAACACTGAAGCTTTCTTT.

V gene TRBV9 combines with J gene TRBJ2-5; 12 nucleotides line up with TRBD1. This CDR3 region has 16 residues. J gave up 5 bases and V 5 bases, and 10 bases lay outside the gene matches. Germline CDR1 is SGDLS and CDR2 is YYNGEE. The CDR3 here is CASSSMGQGASETQYF. For the CDR3, the DNA is TGTGCCAGCAGTTCGATGGGACAGGGGGCGTCGGAGACCCAGTACTTC.

This chain connects TRBV18 to TRBJ1-2, with 10 bases identical to TRBD1. With 3 bases clipped from V and 0 bases from J, the junction kept 7 bases outside the gene matches. Germline CDR1 and CDR2: KGHSH and LQKENI. The CDR3 extends over 17 amino acids. CDR3 in DNA: TGTGCCAGCTCACCTACGACAGGGACAGGGGCTAACTATGGCTACACCTTC. Translating it yields CASSPTTGTGANYGYTF.

The genes are TRBV5-1 and TRBJ1-2; possibly TRBD1 for D (6 bases). Germline V gives CDR1 SGHRS, CDR2 YFSETQ. V dropped 4 bases and J dropped 4 bases, with 14 bases sitting between them. There are 14 residues in the CDR3. The CDR3 sequence: CASSDRGGPYGYTF. Written as DNA, the CDR3 is TGCGCCAGCAGCGACCGAGGGGGTCCCTATGGCTACACCTTC. Looking up the rest from reference TRBV5-1 and TRBJ1-2 gives the full variable domain: KAGVTQTPRYLIKTRGQQVTLSCSPISGHRSVSWYQQTPGQGLQFLFEYFSETQRNKGNFPGRFSGRQFSNSRSEMNVSTLELGDSALYLCASSDRGGPYGYTFGSGTRLTVV.

This clone came up once. The chain combines TRBV30 with TRBJ2-2; TRBD2 matches at 11 bases. The CDR3 has 16 amino acids. Germline V gene data show CDR1 as GTSNPN and CDR2 as SVGIG (reference sequence). Unmatched junction bases numbered 7, after V lost 0 bases and J lost 7 bases. CDR3 nucleotides: TGTGCCTGGAGTGTCTCTAGCGGGAGGAAGGACGGGGAGCTGTTTTTT. Translation: CAWSVSSGRKDGELFF.

This chain joins TRBV19 and TRBJ1-5; possible D gene TRBD1, 5 bases. Germline V gene sequence: CDR1 LNHDA, CDR2 SQIVND (reference sequence). CDR3 length equals 15 residues. V gave up 6 bases and J gave up 4 bases, with 16 bases separating them. CDR3 protein: CASRKPTALNQPQHF. CDR3 nucleotides: TGTGCCAGTAGGAAGCCGACAGCGCTAAATCAGCCCCAGCATTTT.

This chain links TRBV7-8 with TRBJ2-3; no definite D call. The germline V gene encodes CDR1 SGHVS and CDR2 FQNEAQ. The V end lost 7 bases, the J end lost 5 bases, and 22 bases lay between the germline ends. The CDR3 extends over 16 amino acids. The CDR3 DNA reads as TGTGCCAGCAACAACCCCGGAGAGTCGACCCGAGATACGCAGTATTTT. This gives the protein CASNNPGESTRDTQYF.

The V call is TRBV27, the J call TRBJ2-1; TRBD2 might be the D (5 bases). V shed 3 bases and J shed 8 bases, with 5 bases lying between them. The CDR3 sequence is 11 residues long. Germline CDR1 reads MNHEY; CDR2 reads SMNVEV (reference sequence). The CDR3 loop reads CASSFGDEQFF. In nucleotides, the CDR3 is TGTGCCAGCAGTTTCGGGGATGAGCAGTTCTTC.

A single count supports this clone. The chain recombines TRBV7-2 with TRBJ1-1, with D possibly matching TRBD1 (6 bases). This CDR3 contains 14 residues. Trimming pared 5 bases from V and 5 bases from J, leaving 15 bases between. The germline gives CDR1 SGHTA, CDR2 FQGNSA. This CDR3 reads CASSQNRDYTEAFF. In nucleotides, the CDR3 is TGTGCCAGCAGCCAAAACAGGGATTATACTGAAGCTTTCTTT.

In its sample, this clone was seen a few times. The chain links TRBV6-4 to TRBJ2-2; 8 nucleotides line up with TRBD2. Germline V lookup: CDR1 MRHNA, CDR2 SNTAGT. This CDR3 has 13 residues. Trimming removed 4 bases from V and 5 bases from J; junction bases left unmatched: 0. The CDR3 DNA sequence: TGTGCCAGCAGTGCGGGAGGGACCGGGGAGCTGTTTTTT. The encoded protein is CASSAGGTGELFF.